This T cell receptor (beta chain) stems from a study of T cell changes during pregnancy in multiple sclerosis. Clones were read by immunoSEQ multiplex PCR, and TCRdb kept only the in-frame ones, dropping some. The sample lists around 120,000 clones; roughly 92% were seen once. This CDR3 region has 15 residues. CDR1 and CDR2 (germline): SGHAT, FQDESV (reference sequence). Trimming cost V 4 bases and J 2 bases; bases outside gene matches: 7. This material consisted of peripheral blood, taken after pregnancy. The receptor was derived from a female donor with multiple sclerosis, enrolled in a pregnancy study. V usage is TRBV11-1 and J usage is TRBJ1-1; 7 bases match TRBD1. The DNA for the CDR3 is TGTGCCAGCAGCTCTACCGGGACAGTTAACACTGAAGCTTTCTTT. This sequence encodes CASSSTGTVNTEAFF. The whole variable domain, filled in from reference TRBV11-1 and TRBJ1-1, reads EAEVAQSPRYKITEKSQAVAFWCDPISGHATLYWYRQILGQGPELLVQFQDESVVDDSQLPKDRFSAERLKGVDSTLKIQPAELGDSAMYLCASSSTGTVNTEAFFGQGTRLTVV.